The 15 T cell receptor beta chains below come from one sample, sequenced in a study of human versus mouse CDR3 diversity and MHC coevolution. This table comes from immunoSEQ multiplex PCR, and its TCRdb copy is limited to in-frame clones, with some not included. Here the sample spans tens of thousands of clones, 94% being singletons. Sequencing used naive CD4+ T cells from blood. The subset is: CD45RO-negative CD62L-positive naive CD4 T cells. These receptors all stem from a person between 55 and 69 years old in good health.

The chain employs TRBV6-5 and TRBJ2-7; 9 nucleotides line up with TRBD1. The CDR3 is made up of 15 amino acids. The V segment lost 4 bases and the J segment 3 bases; nucleotides outside the gene matches: 7. Per the germline V gene, CDR1 is MNHEY and CDR2 is SVGAGI. CDR3 nucleotides: TGTGCCAGCAGTTTACAGGGGGCTTTCGGCTACGAGCAGTACTTC. It codes for CASSLQGAFGYEQYF.

The V gene is TRBV6-5, the J gene TRBJ2-7; D is possibly TRBD1 (6 bases). The CDR3 runs to 13 residues. V lost 6 bases and J lost 1, with 10 bases in between. CDR1 MNHEY and CDR2 SVGAGI come from the germline V gene. The CDR3 is CASSQGSSYEQYF. The CDR3 DNA sequence: TGTGCCAGCAGCCAGGGGTCTTCCTACGAGCAGTACTTC.

The rearrangement uses TRBV18 and TRBJ2-2; 9 nucleotides line up with TRBD2. V gave up 4 bases and J gave up 4 bases; unmatched junction bases: 7. Per germline, CDR1 KGHSH and CDR2 LQKENI. CDR3 size: 16 residues. The CDR3 protein is CASSLQREASTGELFF. CDR3 sequence (DNA): TGTGCCAGCTCACTTCAGCGGGAGGCAAGCACCGGGGAGCTGTTTTTT.

The chain links TRBV6-5 to TRBJ1-3; 9 bases line up with TRBD1. The CDR3 spans 15 residues. Unmatched junction bases numbered 5, after V lost 6 bases and J lost 2 bases. The germline V gene has CDR1 MNHEY and CDR2 SVGAGI. The CDR3 sequence is CASRRGQGAGNTIYF. The CDR3 DNA is TGTGCCAGCAGGAGGGGACAGGGTGCTGGAAACACCATATATTTT.

The chain recombines TRBV10-3 with TRBJ2-7, with 14 bases matching TRBD2. Germline loops: CDR1 ENHRY, CDR2 SYGVKD. Trimming removed 3 bases from V and 3 bases from J; junction bases left unmatched: 4. The CDR3 sequence is 16 residues long. CDR3 sequence: CAISELGLAGGYEQYF. In nucleotides, the CDR3 is TGTGCCATCAGTGAACTCGGACTAGCGGGAGGCTACGAGCAGTACTTC.

The V gene is TRBV4-1, the J gene TRBJ1-1; D is unclear. V lost 0 bases to trimming and J lost 2 bases, with 10 bases between them. Germline assignment: CDR1 MGHRA and CDR2 YSYEKL. CDR3 size: 15 residues. The CDR3 reads CASSQEAAINTEAFF. The CDR3 DNA reads as TGCGCCAGCAGCCAAGAAGCGGCGATAAACACTGAAGCTTTCTTT.

This chain uses TRBV5-1 with TRBJ2-1, with TRBD2 identical over 12 bases. Looked up from germline, CDR1 is SGHRS and CDR2 is YFSETQ. This CDR3 is built from 15 residues. J gave up 9 bases and V 2 bases, and 6 bases lay outside the gene matches. CDR3 DNA: TGCGCCAGCAGCTTTACGACTAGCGGGAGCGGTGAGCAGTTCTTC. It encodes CASSFTTSGSGEQFF.

V usage is TRBV7-3 and J usage is TRBJ2-1; D is undetermined. There are 13 residues in the CDR3. From germline, CDR1 is SGHTA and CDR2 FQGTGA. V shed 5 bases and J shed 5 bases, with 10 bases lying between them. CDR3 sequence reads: CASSLSRDNEQFF. In DNA, the CDR3 is TGTGCCAGCAGCCTAAGCCGGGACAATGAGCAGTTCTTC.

The sample holds one count of this clone. The V and J genes are TRBV7-2 and TRBJ2-7; 10 bases agree with TRBD2. The CDR3 has 17 residues. The V gene's germline CDR1 is SGHTA and CDR2 FQGNSA. After removal of 2 bases from V and 2 bases from J, the junction contained 9 bases not matched to a gene. For the CDR3, the DNA is TGTGCCAGCAGCTTACGGTATTCACTAGCGGGAACCTACGAGCAGTACTTC. Translated: CASSLRYSLAGTYEQYF.

V is TRBV27 and J is TRBJ2-1, with D maybe TRBD2 (5 bases). V was pared by 5 bases and J by 2 bases, with 10 bases between. CDR1 is MNHEY, CDR2 SMNVEV, per germline (reference sequence). The CDR3 runs 14 residues. CDR3 amino acids: CASSAFGAYNEQFF. The CDR3 nucleotides are TGTGCCAGCAGTGCATTCGGGGCCTACAATGAGCAGTTCTTC.

This sequence joins TRBV6-5 and TRBJ1-1; TRBD1 might be the D (6 bases). Germline CDR1 is MNHEY and CDR2 is SVGAGI. The CDR3 extends over 12 amino acids. V lost 7 bases and J 9 bases, leaving 15 bases between the germline ends. The CDR3 sequence is CASISKGDQAFF. The CDR3 DNA reads TGTGCCAGCATCTCTAAGGGGGACCAAGCTTTCTTT.

The rearrangement uses TRBV9 and TRBJ2-3; D is possibly TRBD2 (6 bases). CDR1 SGDLS and CDR2 YYNGEE come from the germline V gene. V was trimmed by 0 bases and J by 3 bases, leaving 14 bases between them. This CDR3 contains 16 residues. The CDR3 loop reads CASSVVRGGTTDTQYF. The CDR3 coding sequence is TGTGCCAGCAGCGTAGTCCGCGGCGGGACGACAGATACGCAGTATTTT.

The CDR3 DNA sequence: TGTGCCAGCTCACCAACCGGGACAGCGATAAGTTACATTCAGTACTTC. Protein: CASSPTGTAISYIQYF. The J gene is TRBJ2-4, the V gene TRBV18, with 7 bases identical to TRBD1. Looked up from germline, CDR1 is KGHSH and CDR2 is LQKENI. This CDR3 is 16 amino acids long. The ends lost 2 bases at V and 8 bases at J; junction bases unmatched: 12.

The chain uses TRBV5-1 and TRBJ2-7, with a possible D match to TRBD1 (5 bases). V was trimmed by 0 bases and J by 6 bases, leaving 19 bases between them. Germline lookup yields CDR1 SGHRS and CDR2 YFSETQ. The CDR3 is made up of 16 amino acids. CDR3 loop: CASSLAAAGQRSEQYF. DNA for the CDR3: TGCGCCAGCAGCTTGGCCGCGGCAGGGCAGCGTAGCGAGCAGTACTTC.

The V gene is TRBV14, the J gene TRBJ2-7; 9 bases are a match to TRBD2. Germline V gene data show CDR1 as SGHDN and CDR2 as FVKESK. The CDR3 spans 13 residues. The J segment lost 9 bases and the V segment lost 0 bases, leaving 3 bases of the junction unmatched. CDR3 coding DNA: TGTGCCAGCAGCCAAGATTTAGCGGGAGCGCAGTACTTC. This gives the protein CASSQDLAGAQYF.